Below are 21 T cell receptor beta chains sequenced from a single sample in a study of PD-1 blockade in classical Hodgkin lymphoma (TCRdb year 2020). The receptor library was made with the immunoSEQ multiplex PCR assay. TCRdb carries this immuneACCESS record with in-frame sequences only. Its versions omit some clonotypes, under half of them owing to an unresolved V gene in the studies checked, with the rest unexplained. This sample holds around 21,000 clones; over 65% were observed only once. The biggest ten clones account for around 7% of the sample. What the time point label conveys for this sample: cycle 4 day 1 (C4D1), after six to seven weeks of nivolumab. Relapse after autologous stem cell transplantation had occurred in all trial patients, and cohorts A, B and C were distinguished by prior brentuximab vedotin exposure. CD8+ T cells were purified from thawed PBMCs by magnetic negative selection with a Miltenyi CD8+ T cell isolation kit.

The material was CD8+ T cells from blood, obtained before the fourth cycle of nivolumab. These receptors came from a human donor with classical Hodgkin lymphoma.

This chain uses TRBV5-4 with TRBJ2-3; D is unresolved. Looked up from germline, CDR1 is SGHNT and CDR2 is YYREEE (reference sequence). The CDR3 extends over 13 amino acids. The V end lost 2 bases, the J end lost 0 bases, and 4 bases lay between the germline ends. The CDR3 region is CASSLFSTDTQYF. In nucleotides, the CDR3 is TGTGCCAGCAGCTTATTCAGCACAGATACGCAGTATTTT.

The gene calls are TRBV7-9 and TRBJ2-1, with D unclear. The CDR3 spans 13 residues. Germline V lookup: CDR1 SEHNR, CDR2 FQNEAQ (reference sequence). V lost 5 bases, J lost 9 bases, and 14 bases lay in between. CDR3 DNA: TGTGCCAGCAGCAAGACCAGTTTCAGTGAGCAGTTCTTC. Protein: CASSKTSFSEQFF.

The rearrangement links TRBV4-3 to TRBJ2-5; D is ambiguous. Germline V lookup: CDR1 LGHNA, CDR2 YSLEER. The ends were cut back, 1 base at V and 2 bases at J, with 11 bases in the middle. There are 15 residues in the CDR3. CDR3 region: CASSQGVGSQETQYF. As DNA, the CDR3 is TGCGCCAGCAGCCAAGGGGTTGGCAGTCAAGAGACCCAGTACTTC.

The gene calls are TRBV6-4 and TRBJ1-6; 10 bases are shared with TRBD1. The germline gives CDR1 MRHNA, CDR2 SNTAGT. The CDR3 loop spans 16 amino acids. The ends lost 6 bases at V and 4 bases at J; junction bases unmatched: 6. The DNA of the CDR3 is TGTGCCAGCAGGGATCCGGACAGGGGGTATAATTCACCCCTCCACTTT. This encodes CASRDPDRGYNSPLHF.

The V and J genes are TRBV4-3 and TRBJ1-5; 7 bases line up with TRBD1. CDR3 length: 16 amino acids. J lost 4 bases, V lost 3 bases, and 9 bases had no gene match. Germline CDR1 is LGHNA and CDR2 is YSLEER. CDR3 in amino acids: CASSQELGQRNQPQHF. The CDR3, as DNA: TGCGCCAGCAGCCAGGAGTTGGGACAGAGAAATCAGCCCCAGCATTTT.

The chain has TRBV7-2 and TRBJ2-2; D is possibly TRBD1 or TRBD2 (5 bases each). CDR1 is SGHTA, CDR2 FQGNSA, per germline. Trimming took off 4 bases at V and 7 bases at J, with 16 bases between the two ends. The CDR3 has 15 amino acids. The CDR3 coding sequence is TGTGCCAGCAGCTACGGGACGCTTCGTTACGGGGAGCTGTTTTTT. This codes for CASSYGTLRYGELFF.

The V call is TRBV6-1, the J call TRBJ2-7; possible D gene TRBD2, 7 bases. V was shortened by 8 bases and J by 3 bases, with 17 bases between the two germline ends. There are 14 residues in the CDR3. Germline V gene lookup returns CDR1 MNHNS and CDR2 SASEGT. For the CDR3, the DNA is TGTGCCAGCGAGATAGGGGGGGGCAACTACGAGCAGTACTTC. Translating it yields CASEIGGGNYEQYF.

Comment on this clone: The junction and the germline gene differ at one end; a read error may be behind it. The rearrangement uses TRBV11-2 and TRBJ1-2; D gene ambiguous. The germline V gene has CDR1 SGHAT and CDR2 FQNNGV. There are 13 residues in the CDR3. CDR3 region: CASSLEGRDGYTF. The CDR3 coding sequence is TGTGCCAGCAGCCTAGAAGGGAGGGATGGCTACACCTTC.

The rearrangement joins TRBV7-2 to TRBJ2-4; the D gene is possibly TRBD1 (6 bases). Germline CDR1 SGHTA, CDR2 FQGNSA. The CDR3 totals 16 residues. The ends were cut back, 4 bases at V and 8 bases at J, with 21 bases in the middle. In nucleotides, the CDR3 is TGTGCCAGCAGCTCCATGGACAGTTTGGGGATGGACATTCAGTACTTC. Translation: CASSSMDSLGMDIQYF.

The CDR3 nucleotides are TGTGCCATCAGCCGCTTCGAAGGGGCGCGGAGCACTGAAGCTTTCTTT. It is translated as CAISRFEGARSTEAFF. The chain has TRBV10-3 and TRBJ1-1; D might be TRBD1 (5 bases). The V gene's germline CDR1 is ENHRY and CDR2 SYGVKD. The V end lost 6 bases, the J end lost 4 bases, and 21 bases lay between the germline ends. The CDR3 covers 16 residues.

The rearrangement links TRBV27 to TRBJ2-5; perhaps D is TRBD1 or TRBD2 (6 bases each). The CDR3 has 13 amino acids. In germline, CDR1 is MNHEY, CDR2 SMNVEV (reference sequence). Between the trimmed V and J ends, which lost 6 bases and 4 bases, there was a span of 12 bases. CDR3 sequence reads: CASRGGLAETQYF. CDR3 nucleotides: TGTGCCAGCAGGGGGGGCCTCGCAGAGACCCAGTACTTC.

The J gene is TRBJ2-7, the V gene TRBV7-8; TRBD2 aligns across 8 bases. V dropped 8 bases and J dropped 0; count of bases not matched to a gene: 9. This CDR3 has 15 amino acids. CDR1 is SGHVS and CDR2 is FQNEAQ in the germline V gene. The CDR3, as DNA: TGTGCCAGCGCGGTCGAGCGGGGGCCCTCCTACGAGCAGTACTTC. Protein: CASAVERGPSYEQYF.

Sample share makes this clone medium-sized (0.01 to 0.1%). The V and J genes are TRBV4-3 and TRBJ1-5, with TRBD1 as a possible D gene (6 bases). CDR3 size: 14 residues. V gave up 0 bases and J gave up 6 bases, with 9 bases separating them. Germline V CDR1 and CDR2: LGHNA, YSLEER. The CDR3 sequence is CASSQDRDIQPQHF. The CDR3 DNA sequence: TGCGCCAGCAGCCAAGACCGGGACATTCAGCCCCAGCATTTT.

The CDR3 DNA sequence: TGTGCCAGCAGCAATACGAGTAGCGGGAATAGCAATCAGCCCCAGCATTTT. It encodes CASSNTSSGNSNQPQHF. The rearrangement links TRBV21-1 to TRBJ1-5. TRBV21-1 is a pseudogene. The CDR3 has 17 residues.

This chain joins TRBV2 and TRBJ1-6; the match to TRBD1 covers 9 bases. Trimming removed 7 bases from V and 9 bases from J; junction bases left unmatched: 7. The CDR3 has 14 amino acids. Germline V lookup: CDR1 SNHLY, CDR2 FYNNEI. CDR3 DNA sequence: TGTGCCAGCAACTCGGGACAGGGCTTTTCACCCCTCCACTTT. As protein: CASNSGQGFSPLHF. The full variable domain, completed using reference TRBV2 and TRBJ1-6, is EPEVTQTPSHQVTQMGQEVILRCVPISNHLYFYWYRQILGQKVEFLVSFYNNEISEKSEIFDDQFSVERPDGSNFTLKIRSTKLEDSAMYFCASNSGQGFSPLHFGNGTRLTVT.

The chain has TRBV28 and TRBJ2-7; D is undetermined. This CDR3 has 13 residues. Germline V lookup: CDR1 MDHEN, CDR2 SYDVKM. V dropped 3 bases and J dropped 7 bases, with 13 bases sitting between them. The CDR3: CASSFLDRREQYF. In DNA, the CDR3 is TGTGCCAGCAGTTTCCTTGACCGGCGGGAGCAGTACTTC. The full variable domain, in which reference TRBV28 and TRBJ2-7 provide the parts outside the CDR3, is DVKVTQSSRYLVKRTGEKVFLECVQDMDHENMFWYRQDPGLGLRLIYFSYDVKMKEKGDIPEGYSVSREKKERFSLILESASTNQTSMYLCASSFLDRREQYFGPGTRLTVT.

The chain recombines TRBV12-2 with TRBJ2-2; the D call in the table, TRBD2, was not verified against the DNA. TRBV12-2 is described as a pseudogene. This CDR3 is 19 amino acids long. The chain's CDR3 is CASRPRGVLGGGNTGELFF. CDR3 coding DNA: TGTGCAAGTCGCCCGAGAGGCGTCCTCGGCGGGGGGAACACCGGGGAGCTGTTTTTT.

This chain uses TRBV5-6 with TRBJ2-5; D is possibly TRBD2 (5 bases). CDR1 and CDR2 from the germline V gene are SGHDT and YYEEEE. This CDR3 contains 15 residues. Trimming removed 0 bases from V and 5 bases from J, with 14 bases in between. CDR3 DNA: TGTGCCAGCAGCTTGGCCGTTGCTAGCTGGGAGACCCAGTACTTC. Translation: CASSLAVASWETQYF.

The chain employs TRBV19 and TRBJ1-5; 7 nucleotides match TRBD1. Germline trimming cut 10 bases from V and 0 bases from J; bases unmatched to any gene: 6. The germline V gene has CDR1 LNHDA and CDR2 SQIVND (reference sequence). This CDR3 has 14 amino acids. CDR3 in DNA: TGTGCCACCCGGGGACAGATTAGCAATCAGCCCCAGCATTTT. Its protein product is CATRGQISNQPQHF.

The chain uses TRBV13 and TRBJ2-1; possible D gene TRBD1, 6 bases. The CDR3 has 16 amino acids. V dropped 4 bases and J dropped 5 bases, with 18 bases sitting between them. CDR1 and CDR2 from the germline V gene are PRHDT and FYEKMQ (reference sequence). CDR3 in amino acids: CASSWRRVQGDNEQFF. CDR3 DNA sequence: TGTGCCAGCAGCTGGAGGCGCGTACAGGGAGACAATGAGCAGTTCTTC.

The chain has TRBV29-1 and TRBJ1-5, with 7 bases that match TRBD1. The V gene end was trimmed by 4 bases and the J gene end by 6 bases; junction bases not matched to a gene: 6. The CDR3 covers 13 residues. The V gene's germline CDR1 is SQVTM and CDR2 ANQGSEA. As DNA, the CDR3 is TGCAGCGTTGTAGCAGGGGGTAGTCAGCCCCAGCATTTT. Protein: CSVVAGGSQPQHF. Supplemented by reference TRBV29-1 and TRBJ1-5, the full variable domain reads SAVISQKPSRDICQRGTSLTIQCQVDSQVTMMFWYRQQPGQSLTLIATANQGSEATYESGFVIDKFPISRPNLTFSTLTVSNMSPEDSSIYLCSVVAGGSQPQHFGDGTRLSIL.